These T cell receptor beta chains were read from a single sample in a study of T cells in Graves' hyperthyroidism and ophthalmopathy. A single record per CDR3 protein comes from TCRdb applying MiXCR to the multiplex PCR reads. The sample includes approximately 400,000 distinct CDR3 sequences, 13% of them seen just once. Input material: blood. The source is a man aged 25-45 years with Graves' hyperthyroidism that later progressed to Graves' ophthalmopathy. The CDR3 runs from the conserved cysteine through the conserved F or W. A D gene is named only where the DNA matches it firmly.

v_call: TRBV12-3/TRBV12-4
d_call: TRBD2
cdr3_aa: CASSRTSGGPITQYF

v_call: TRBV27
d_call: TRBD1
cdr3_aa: CASSLAGQGPMALHF

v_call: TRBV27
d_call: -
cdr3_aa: CASSLTDSLNTEAFF

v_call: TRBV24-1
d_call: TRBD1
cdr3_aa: CATSDLQRTGQEIGLPYEQYF

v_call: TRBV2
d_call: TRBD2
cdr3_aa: CASSEGTSGAGYEQYF

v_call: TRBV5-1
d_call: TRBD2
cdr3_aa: CASSRRTSLYEGEQFF

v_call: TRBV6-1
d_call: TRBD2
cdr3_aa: CASSHPGLAGGDNEQFF

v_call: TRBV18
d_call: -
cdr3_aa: CASSPGVSETQYF

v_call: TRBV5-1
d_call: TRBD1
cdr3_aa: CASSPGQGLMNTEAFF

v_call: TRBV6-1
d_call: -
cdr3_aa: CASSQAGVHNEQYF

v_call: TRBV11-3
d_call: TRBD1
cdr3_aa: CASSPPGRGHSPLHF

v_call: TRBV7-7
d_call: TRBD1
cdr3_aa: CASSLSGGVNNEQFF

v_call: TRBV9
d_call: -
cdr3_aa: CASSEPPGETQYF

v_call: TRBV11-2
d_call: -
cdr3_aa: CASSLGGEPYEQYF

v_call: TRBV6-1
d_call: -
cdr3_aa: CASSSREDSPLHF

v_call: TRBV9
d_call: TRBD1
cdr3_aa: CASSARTGDTEAFF

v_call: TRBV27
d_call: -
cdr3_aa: CASSLGDSPYEQYF

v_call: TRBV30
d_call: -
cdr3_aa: CAWSVGGGDEKLFF

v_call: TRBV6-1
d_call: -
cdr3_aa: CASREGYRGGEQYF

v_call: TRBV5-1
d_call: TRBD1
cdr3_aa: CASSLDSGTAPYEQYF

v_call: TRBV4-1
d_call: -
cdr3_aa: CASSQGPEWSNQPQHF

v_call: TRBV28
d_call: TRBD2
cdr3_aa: CASSSLSPLAEGTDTQYF

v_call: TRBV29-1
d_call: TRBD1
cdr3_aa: CSVSGTGGEKLFF

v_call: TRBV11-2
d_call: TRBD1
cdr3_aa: CASSPHQGQGWEKLFF

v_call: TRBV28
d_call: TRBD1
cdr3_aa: CASRMGQGELINEKLFF

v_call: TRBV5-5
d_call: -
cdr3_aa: CASSLGPPNSGNTIYF

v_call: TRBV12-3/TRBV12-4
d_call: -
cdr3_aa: CASSLDLQPQHF

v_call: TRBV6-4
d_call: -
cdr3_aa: CASSDREGEAFF

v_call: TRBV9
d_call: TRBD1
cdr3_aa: CASSVEDRGLTEAFF

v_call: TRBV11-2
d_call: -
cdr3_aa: CASSLTAEQYF

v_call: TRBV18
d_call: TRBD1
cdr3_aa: CASSHLKQGAPEKLFF

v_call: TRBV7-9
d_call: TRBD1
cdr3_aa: CASSKGQGRSTDTQYF

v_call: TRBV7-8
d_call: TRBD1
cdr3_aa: CASSMFRDSGVYNEQFF

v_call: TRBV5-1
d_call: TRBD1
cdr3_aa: CASSSGTGVVGETQYF

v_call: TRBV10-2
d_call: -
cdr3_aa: CASSARGPYEQYF